This T cell receptor beta chain emerged from a study of monozygotic twins with inflammatory bowel disease. Study-wide points: IBD patients carried less diverse TCRbeta repertoires (inverse Simpson) than healthy co-twins. There was no way to distinguish the different T cell subtypes.

UMIs were attached via template switching, each with a 6-nucleotide sample barcode. Each CDR3 protein gets one entry in TCRdb, which reprocessed the 5' RACE reads and gives no DNA. The sample table sets out about 99,000 distinct CDR3 sequences. As concerns this clonotype: What it recognizes is unknown.

The CDR3 has 16 residues. Per the germline V gene, CDR1 is WSHSY and CDR2 is SAAADI. The origin of this receptor is a human donor with ulcerative colitis or Crohn's disease, or a healthy co-twin of an affected twin (not recorded which). Sequenced: blood. This sequence joins TRBV10-2 and TRBJ1-1; the D gene TCRdb calls, TRBD1, cannot be checked with no DNA. The CDR3 region is CASSEKAGTGVSEAFF.